The next 5 T cell receptor beta chains were all read from a single sample in a study of blood T cell repertoires in COVID-19 (dated by TCRdb to the early 2020s). Library prep was done by the immunoSEQ multiplex PCR assay. TCRdb's version of the immuneACCESS table is confined to in-frame rearrangements and falls short of the full clone set. An unresolved V gene accounts for under half of the shortfall where checked; the remainder is of unknown origin. Present in this sample are 240,000 or so clones, about 86% of which were seen just once. Approximately 9.6% of the sample goes to the ten largest clones. The specimen was peripheral blood. The receptors derive from a woman of 80 years or more with acute or convalescent COVID-19.

The gene calls are TRBV9 and TRBJ2-1; 12 bases fit TRBD2. Losses at the gene ends were 2 bases for V and 10 bases for J; bases not matched to a gene: 13. In germline, CDR1 is SGDLS, CDR2 YYNGEE. This CDR3 region has 17 residues. The chain's CDR3 is CASSVAPTSGGPREQFF. CDR3 coding DNA: TGTGCCAGCAGCGTTGCACCGACTAGCGGGGGCCCCAGGGAGCAGTTCTTC. The full variable domain, in which reference TRBV9 and TRBJ2-1 provide the parts outside the CDR3, is DSGVTQTPKHLITATGQRVTLRCSPRSGDLSVYWYQQSLDQGLQFLIQYYNGEERAKGNILERFSAQQFPDLHSELNLSSLELGDSALYFCASSVAPTSGGPREQFFGPGTRLTVL.

The CDR3 nucleotides are TGTGCCAGCTCACCGAAACAGGGAACTAATGAAAAACTGTTTTTT. Translation: CASSPKQGTNEKLFF. V is TRBV18 and J is TRBJ1-4, with D possibly matching TRBD1 (6 bases). This CDR3 comprises 15 residues. V was clipped by 3 bases and J by 1 base, with 9 bases between them. Germline loops: CDR1 KGHSH, CDR2 LQKENI.

V gene TRBV11-2 combines with J gene TRBJ1-2; no clear D. This CDR3 is built from 12 residues. Trimming stripped 3 bases from V and 3 bases from J, with 5 bases between. CDR1 and CDR2 from the germline V gene are SGHAT and FQNNGV. CDR3 nucleotide sequence: TGTGCCAGCAGCTTCCGGGACTATGGCTACACCTTC. Amino acid sequence: CASSFRDYGYTF.

This chain links TRBV19 with TRBJ1-3; tentative D call: TRBD1 (6 bases). The CDR3 extends over 15 amino acids. Trimming took off 4 bases at V and 1 base at J, with 11 bases between the two ends. Germline values: CDR1 LNHDA, CDR2 SQIVND (reference sequence). CDR3 in DNA: TGTGCCAGTAGTACCACGACAGGTTCTGGAAACACCATATATTTT. Protein sequence: CASSTTTGSGNTIYF.

The chain recombines TRBV7-3 with TRBJ2-6; D not certain. Trimming pared 5 bases from V and 6 bases from J, leaving 8 bases between. The CDR3 contains 13 residues. Looked up from germline, CDR1 is SGHTA and CDR2 is FQGTGA. CDR3 nucleotide sequence: TGTGCCAGCAGCCCAGGTGCGGCCAACGTCCTGACTTTC. It is translated as CASSPGAANVLTF.